This is a list of T cell receptor beta chains from one sample in a study of graft-versus-host responses after intestinal transplantation. Assay used: immunoSEQ multiplex PCR; TCRdb lists only in-frame clones, some missing. This table has about 39,000 clones, 80% to 95% appearing once. The source was PBMCs, collected around 720 days after intestinal transplantation. These receptors were taken from a human patient who received an intestinal transplant, so some T cells may come from the graft donor. Both conserved end residues are part of each CDR3. Each record gives: J gene, V gene, D gene, clone size, CDR3 protein, CDR3 DNA. The D gene is left open where the match is weak. Only some rows state a clone size, as once, few, many or a class for expanded clones.

J: TRBJ2-7
V: TRBV6-6
D: -
size: -
CDR3: CATRGVYEQYF
DNA: TGTGCCACGAGGGGAGTATACGAGCAGTACTTC

J: TRBJ2-7
V: TRBV6-6
D: -
size: -
CDR3: CASSAEGAISHEQYF
DNA: TGTGCCAGCAGCGCGGAGGGGGCCATCTCCCACGAGCAGTACTTC

J: TRBJ2-3
V: TRBV15
D: TRBD1
size: -
CDR3: CATSLLRDRTDTQYF
DNA: TGTGCCACCAGCCTCCTTCGGGACAGGACGGATACGCAGTATTTT

J: TRBJ1-2
V: TRBV19
D: -
size: -
CDR3: CASRSAGNYGYTF
DNA: TGTGCCAGTAGATCGGCCGGGAACTATGGCTACACCTTC

J: TRBJ2-5
V: TRBV5-4
D: TRBD1
size: -
CDR3: CASSTAGTGEETQYF
DNA: TGTGCCAGCAGCACAGCCGGGACAGGGGAAGAGACCCAGTACTTC

J: TRBJ2-3
V: TRBV18
D: -
size: -
CDR3: CASSPPLGRGDTDTQYF
DNA: TGTGCCAGCTCACCACCGCTGGGTAGGGGGGACACAGATACGCAGTATTTT

J: TRBJ2-7
V: TRBV6-5
D: -
size: once
CDR3: CASRLDSASYEQYF
DNA: TGTGCCAGCAGACTGGACAGCGCTTCCTACGAGCAGTACTTC

J: TRBJ2-3
V: TRBV7-3
D: TRBD2
size: once
CDR3: CASSPGLAGVVTQYF
DNA: TGTGCCAGCAGCCCGGGACTAGCGGGAGTTGTGACGCAGTATTTT

J: TRBJ1-5
V: TRBV15
D: -
size: -
CDR3: CATALWGNQPQHF
DNA: TGTGCCACCGCCCTTTGGGGGAATCAGCCCCAGCATTTT

J: TRBJ1-5
V: TRBV5-5
D: -
size: -
CDR3: CASSLVGSNQPQHF
DNA: TGTGCCAGCAGCTTGGTGGGTAGCAATCAGCCCCAGCATTTT

J: TRBJ2-5
V: TRBV2
D: -
size: -
CDR3: CASSPSTGFRETQYF
DNA: TGTGCCAGCAGTCCAAGCACAGGATTTCGAGAGACCCAGTACTTC

J: TRBJ1-5
V: TRBV19
D: TRBD1
size: once
CDR3: CASSTDRGNQPQHF
DNA: TGTGCCAGTAGCACGGACAGGGGCAATCAGCCCCAGCATTTT

J: TRBJ1-6
V: TRBV27
D: -
size: -
CDR3: CASSLYAAGPDNSPLHF
DNA: TGTGCCAGCAGCCTATACGCCGCGGGACCCGATAATTCACCCCTCCACTTT

J: TRBJ1-5
V: TRBV5-5
D: TRBD1
size: -
CDR3: CASSSGGVDQPQHF
DNA: TGTGCCAGCAGCTCAGGGGGCGTCGATCAGCCCCAGCATTTT

J: TRBJ2-7
V: TRBV13
D: -
size: -
CDR3: CASSDDRGYEQYF
DNA: TGTGCCAGCAGCGACGACCGCGGCTACGAGCAGTACTTC

J: TRBJ2-7
V: TRBV7-2
D: -
size: -
CDR3: CASSLGSLLGEQYF
DNA: TGTGCCAGCAGCTTAGGGTCCCTGCTTGGGGAGCAGTACTTC

J: TRBJ1-2
V: TRBV18
D: -
size: -
CDR3: CASSQSGGVNGYTF
DNA: TGTGCCAGCTCACAGAGTGGAGGGGTGAATGGCTACACCTTC

J: TRBJ2-7
V: TRBV28
D: -
size: -
CDR3: CASSLYGYEQYF
DNA: TGTGCCAGCAGTTTATACGGCTACGAGCAGTACTTC

J: TRBJ1-2
V: TRBV6-6
D: TRBD1
size: once
CDR3: CASSPRQGPRYGYTF
DNA: TGTGCCAGCAGCCCTCGACAGGGACCCCGTTATGGCTACACCTTC

J: TRBJ1-1
V: TRBV5-1
D: TRBD1
size: -
CDR3: CASSSGGLLTEAFF
DNA: TGCGCCAGCAGCTCAGGGGGATTGCTCACTGAAGCTTTCTTT

J: TRBJ2-7
V: TRBV5-4
D: -
size: -
CDR3: CASSLSGLGVHEQYF
DNA: TGTGCCAGCAGCTTGTCCGGGTTGGGGGTGCACGAGCAGTACTTC

J: TRBJ1-5
V: TRBV25-1
D: -
size: -
CDR3: CASSRGHRVNQPQHF
DNA: TGTGCCAGCAGTAGGGGACATCGTGTAAATCAGCCCCAGCATTTT

J: TRBJ1-2
V: TRBV4-1
D: -
size: -
CDR3: CASSQVDYGYTF
DNA: TGCGCCAGCAGCCAAGTCGACTATGGCTACACCTTC

J: TRBJ2-7
V: TRBV9
D: -
size: once
CDR3: CASSVRGGYEQYF
DNA: TGTGCCAGCAGCGTTAGAGGGGGCTACGAGCAGTACTTC

J: TRBJ1-1
V: TRBV5-6
D: -
size: -
CDR3: CASSFSTEAFF
DNA: TGTGCCAGCAGCTTTTCTACTGAAGCTTTCTTT

J: TRBJ2-1
V: TRBV6-5
D: -
size: -
CDR3: CASSPGAGNEQFF
DNA: TGTGCCAGCAGTCCGGGGGCTGGAAATGAGCAGTTCTTC

J: TRBJ2-7
V: TRBV19
D: -
size: -
CDR3: CASSMAGRPTYEQYF
DNA: TGTGCCAGTAGTATGGCGGGGAGGCCTACCTACGAGCAGTACTTC

J: TRBJ1-3
V: TRBV6-5
D: -
size: once
CDR3: CASSYSIKMGLPRVF
DNA: TGTGCCAGCAGTTACTCGATAAAGATGGGCCTACCTAGAGTCTTT

J: TRBJ1-2
V: TRBV7-9
D: TRBD1
size: -
CDR3: CASSPRTGFSRGYTF
DNA: TGTGCCAGCAGCCCGCGGACAGGGTTCTCACGTGGCTACACCTTC

J: TRBJ1-2
V: TRBV7-3
D: -
size: -
CDR3: CASSLDVLNYGYTF
DNA: TGTGCCAGCAGCTTAGATGTGCTTAACTATGGCTACACCTTC

J: TRBJ1-2
V: TRBV9
D: TRBD1
size: -
CDR3: CASSVLTGDGYTF
DNA: TGTGCCAGCAGCGTTTTGACAGGGGACGGCTACACCTTC

J: TRBJ1-5
V: TRBV7-2
D: -
size: -
CDR3: CASSLWGTGSNQPQHF
DNA: TGTGCCAGCAGCTTATGGGGAACGGGAAGCAATCAGCCCCAGCATTTT

J: TRBJ1-2
V: TRBV7-9
D: TRBD1
size: -
CDR3: CASSLQGAVDYGYTF
DNA: TGTGCCAGCAGCTTACAGGGGGCAGTAGACTATGGCTACACCTTC

J: TRBJ2-1
V: TRBV4-2
D: -
size: few
CDR3: CASSQERGGTFDEQFF
DNA: TGTGCCAGCAGCCAGGAAAGGGGCGGGACGTTTGATGAGCAGTTCTTC

J: TRBJ2-1
V: TRBV6-1
D: TRBD2
size: -
CDR3: CASSAGLAGFNEQFF
DNA: TGTGCCAGCAGTGCGGGACTAGCGGGCTTCAATGAGCAGTTCTTC

J: TRBJ2-2
V: TRBV14
D: -
size: -
CDR3: CASSQTLRTTGELFF
DNA: TGTGCCAGCAGCCAGACCCTAAGGACCACCGGGGAGCTGTTTTTT

J: TRBJ2-2
V: TRBV2
D: -
size: -
CDR3: CASSEDRLNTGELFF
DNA: TGTGCCAGCAGTGAAGACAGATTAAACACCGGGGAGCTGTTTTTT

J: TRBJ2-7
V: TRBV9
D: TRBD1
size: -
CDR3: CASSLGQGSSYEQYF
DNA: TGTGCCAGCAGTTTAGGACAGGGTAGCTCCTACGAGCAGTACTTC

J: TRBJ2-7
V: TRBV18
D: TRBD1
size: -
CDR3: CASSPVRQGAGLSREQYF
DNA: TGTGCCAGCTCACCAGTGAGACAGGGGGCTGGGTTATCTAGGGAGCAGTACTTC

J: TRBJ1-3
V: TRBV10-1
D: -
size: -
CDR3: CASRDLDGDSGNTIYF
DNA: TGCGCCAGCAGAGATCTGGACGGCGACTCTGGAAACACCATATATTTT

J: TRBJ1-1
V: TRBV4-1
D: TRBD1
size: -
CDR3: CASSQDYRGLEAFF
DNA: TGCGCCAGCAGCCAAGATTACAGGGGTCTTGAAGCTTTCTTT

J: TRBJ1-2
V: TRBV7-3
D: -
size: -
CDR3: CASSFYPGDYGYTF
DNA: TGTGCCAGCAGCTTTTATCCGGGGGACTATGGCTACACCTTC

J: TRBJ2-7
V: TRBV7-6
D: TRBD1
size: -
CDR3: CASSLGDSTYEQYF
DNA: TGTGCCAGCAGCTTGGGGGACAGCACCTACGAGCAGTACTTC

J: TRBJ2-2
V: TRBV9
D: TRBD2
size: -
CDR3: CASRREVNTGELFF
DNA: TGTGCCAGCAGGCGGGAGGTGAACACCGGGGAGCTGTTTTTT

J: TRBJ1-1
V: TRBV7-3
D: -
size: -
CDR3: CASSLAENTEAFF
DNA: TGTGCCAGCAGCTTGGCGGAGAACACTGAAGCTTTCTTT

J: TRBJ1-6
V: TRBV28
D: -
size: -
CDR3: CASSSDTDYNSPLHF
DNA: TGTGCCAGCAGTTCCGACACCGACTATAATTCACCCCTCCACTTT

J: TRBJ2-2
V: TRBV5-4
D: TRBD1
size: -
CDR3: CASSLEGAAFNTGELFF
DNA: TGTGCCAGCAGCTTGGAGGGGGCAGCCTTTAACACCGGGGAGCTGTTTTTT

J: TRBJ1-6
V: TRBV4-1
D: -
size: -
CDR3: CASSQVQGVGNSPLHF
DNA: TGCGCCAGCAGCCAGGTGCAGGGAGTGGGGAATTCACCCCTCCACTTT

J: TRBJ2-1
V: TRBV28
D: -
size: -
CDR3: CASSFAGRTHNEQFF
DNA: TGTGCCAGCAGTTTTGCGGGACGGACTCACAATGAGCAGTTCTTC

J: TRBJ2-7
V: TRBV5-6
D: -
size: -
CDR3: CASSLEAEPSF
DNA: TGTGCCAGCAGCTTGGAGGCAGAACCGAGCTTC

J: TRBJ2-5
V: TRBV10-3
D: TRBD2
size: -
CDR3: CATRAPSGGPGGETQYF
DNA: TGTGCCACGCGGGCCCCTAGCGGGGGGCCCGGAGGAGAGACCCAGTACTTC

J: TRBJ1-6
V: TRBV27
D: -
size: -
CDR3: CASSTNSGPPNSPLHF
DNA: TGTGCCAGCAGTACGAACTCGGGACCTCCTAATTCACCCCTCCACTTT